The rows below give T cell receptor beta chains drawn from one sample of a study of cytomegalovirus exposure and HLA in healthy donors. Clones were sequenced by immunoSEQ multiplex PCR, and TCRdb holds only the in-frame ones, with some missing. Of about 140,000 clones in the sample, 70% to 85% were seen once. Sequenced input: PBMCs. These receptors all come from a young man in good health and CMV-seropositive. The CDR3 runs from the conserved cysteine through the conserved F or W. The D gene is left open where the match is weak. Clone size appears in some rows only: once, few, many, or a class for an expanded clone.

>NA|TRBJ1-4|15|TRBD1|TRBV9
CASSVEEGAGEKLFF
TGTGCCAGCAGCGTAGAAGAGGGGGCGGGAGAAAAACTGTTTTTT
>NA|TRBJ1-1|18|TRBD1|TRBV28
CASSLSDRGRLRCTEAFF
TGTGCCAGCAGTTTAAGCGACAGGGGGCGATTAAGGTGCACTGAAGCTTTCTTT
>many|TRBJ1-1|12|NA|TRBV29-1
CSVAPMNTEAFF
TGCAGCGTTGCGCCTATGAACACTGAAGCTTTCTTT
>NA|TRBJ1-5|14|TRBD1|TRBV5-1
CASSPGQGGQPQHF
TGCGCCAGCAGCCCAGGACAGGGTGGGCAGCCCCAGCATTTT
>NA|TRBJ2-1|13|TRBD2|TRBV7-3
CASSPRTSGKQFF
TGTGCCAGCAGCCCTAGGACTAGCGGTAAGCAGTTCTTC
>NA|TRBJ2-7|16|NA|TRBV9
CASSVSGGGGPYEQYF
TGTGCCAGCAGCGTATCCGGGGGAGGAGGACCCTACGAGCAGTACTTC
>NA|TRBJ2-4|16|TRBD1|TRBV13
CASSATGGPAKNIQYF
TGTGCCAGCAGCGCCACAGGGGGCCCAGCCAAAAACATTCAGTACTTC
>NA|TRBJ2-1|16|TRBD2|TRBV7-6
CASSPTGTSGGNEQFF
TGTGCCAGCAGCCCAACGGGGACTAGCGGAGGGAATGAGCAGTTCTTC
>NA|TRBJ1-5|14|NA|TRBV19
CASGKDGELQPQHF
TGTGCCAGTGGCAAGGACGGGGAGTTACAGCCCCAGCATTTT
>NA|TRBJ2-1|17|TRBD2|TRBV10-2
CASSDSGTSGGYNEQFF
TGCGCCAGCAGTGATTCCGGGACTAGCGGGGGCTACAATGAGCAGTTCTTC
>NA|TRBJ2-3|16|NA|TRBV2
CASSEAGAFGTDTQYF
TGTGCCAGCAGTGAAGCGGGGGCCTTTGGCACAGATACGCAGTATTTT
>NA|TRBJ1-1|15|TRBD1|TRBV28
CASRIPGQGRTEAFF
TGTGCCAGCAGGATTCCTGGACAGGGTCGGACTGAAGCTTTCTTT
>NA|TRBJ2-7|18|TRBD2|TRBV11-3
CASSLSRVGTSGSYEQYF
TGTGCCAGCAGCTTATCTCGGGTTGGGACTAGCGGTTCCTACGAGCAGTACTTC